This T cell receptor (beta chain) comes out of a study of CD8 T cells in ankylosing spondylitis. Findings and limits, study-wide: Prior literature has documented some motif variants in synovial fluid and blood from reactive arthritis.

This clonotype came up many times. Its antigen is unidentified. MiXCR, run by TCRdb on the 5' RACE reads, gives a single entry per CDR3 protein. The sample has over 75,000 distinct CDR3 sequences, 8.8% seen once; the top ten hold 4% to 5.5%. The clonotype comes from a male donor with ankylosing spondylitis or in good health (not recorded which). Material: blood, either unsorted or a sorted T cell fraction (not recorded which).

In DNA form, the CDR3 reads TGCGCCAGCAGCGTGCGATCTAGCACAGATACGCAGTATTTT. As protein: CASSVRSSTDTQYF. The rearrangement joins TRBV5-1 to TRBJ2-3; no clear D gene. CDR3 length: 14 amino acids. V lost 4 bases, J lost 0 bases, and 9 bases lay in between. Germline lookup yields CDR1 SGHRS and CDR2 YFSETQ. The full variable domain, its missing parts supplied by reference TRBV5-1 and TRBJ2-3, is KAGVTQTPRYLIKTRGQQVTLSCSPISGHRSVSWYQQTPGQGLQFLFEYFSETQRNKGNFPGRFSGRQFSNSRSEMNVSTLELGDSALYLCASSVRSSTDTQYFGPGTRLTVL.